One T cell receptor beta chain is described in this entry. The data were taken from a study of blood T cell repertoires in COVID-19. Whole-study context: Acute and convalescent COVID-19 specimens originated in the United States, Italy and Spain. The analysed material was cDNA or gDNA that came from T cells, B-cell-depleted T cells, or PBMCs.

The germline gives CDR1 LNHDA, CDR2 SQIVND (reference sequence). The junction had 7 bases not matched to a gene; V was cut back by 3 bases and J by 2 bases. CDR3 length: 15 amino acids. Authors' processing steps: Amplification with reference gene primers provided the estimates of nucleated cell counts. Profiling relied on immunoSEQ multiplex PCR, and the TCRdb table lists in-frame clones only, not all of them. V and J calls and clone size come straight from that table; D and trimming were deduced from the DNA. Among a few hundred thousand clones listed, around 83% were seen once. Material: peripheral blood. The receptor's source is a man aged 45-65 years with active or convalescent COVID-19. The rearrangement uses TRBV19 and TRBJ2-7, with 7 nucleotides matching TRBD2. The CDR3 is CASSIGVTSAYEQYF. The CDR3 region has the DNA TGTGCCAGTAGTATTGGGGTAACTAGCGCCTACGAGCAGTACTTC.